The sequence of this T cell receptor (beta chain) was determined in a study of control samples from healthy donors and cancer patients. The CDR3 totals 16 residues. Germline loops: CDR1 MDHEN, CDR2 SYDVKM. Germline trimming cut 3 bases from V and 6 bases from J; bases unmatched to any gene: 10. Sequenced by immunoSEQ multiplex PCR; TCRdb stores in-frame clones only, minus some. The data contain around 130,000 clones, roughly 84% of them singletons. This rearrangement joins TRBV28 to TRBJ2-1, with 8 nucleotides matching TRBD1. The sequence was obtained from a man aged 45-60 years in good health. Specimen: blood. CDR3 in amino acids: CASSFLDRVAGNEQFF. CDR3 bases: TGTGCCAGCAGTTTCCTGGACAGGGTGGCGGGCAATGAGCAGTTCTTC.